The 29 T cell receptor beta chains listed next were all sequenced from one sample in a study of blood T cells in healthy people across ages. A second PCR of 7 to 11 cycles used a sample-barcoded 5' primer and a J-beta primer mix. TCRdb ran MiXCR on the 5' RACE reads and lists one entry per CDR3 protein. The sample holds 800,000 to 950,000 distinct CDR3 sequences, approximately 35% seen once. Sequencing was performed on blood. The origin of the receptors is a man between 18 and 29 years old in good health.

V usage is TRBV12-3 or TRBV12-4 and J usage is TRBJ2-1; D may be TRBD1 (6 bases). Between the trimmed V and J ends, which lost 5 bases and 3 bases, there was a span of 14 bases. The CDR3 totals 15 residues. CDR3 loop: CASSKQGLFYNEQFF. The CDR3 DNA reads TGTGCCAGCAGTAAACAGGGCCTCTTCTACAATGAGCAGTTCTTC.

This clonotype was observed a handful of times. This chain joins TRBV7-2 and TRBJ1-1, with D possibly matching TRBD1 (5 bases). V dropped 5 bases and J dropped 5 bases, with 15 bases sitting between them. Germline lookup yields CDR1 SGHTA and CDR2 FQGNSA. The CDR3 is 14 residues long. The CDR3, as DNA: TGTGCCAGCAGCCCGATTCGGGGGTATACTGAAGCTTTCTTT. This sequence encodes CASSPIRGYTEAFF.

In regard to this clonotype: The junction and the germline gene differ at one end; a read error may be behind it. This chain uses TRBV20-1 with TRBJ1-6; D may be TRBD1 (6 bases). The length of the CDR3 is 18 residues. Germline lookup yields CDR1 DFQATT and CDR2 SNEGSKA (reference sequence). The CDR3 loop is CSARAPRGGGSYNSPPHF. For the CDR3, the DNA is TGCAGTGCTAGAGCCCCCCGCGGGGGGGGCTCCTATAATTCACCCCCCCACTTT.

The CDR3 protein is CASSSTYRGTGTYNEQFF. CDR3 coding DNA: TGTGCCAGCAGCTCGACGTATAGAGGGACAGGCACCTACAATGAGCAGTTCTTC. The rearrangement links TRBV7-9 to TRBJ2-1; 8 bases align to TRBD1. V was pared by 4 bases and J by 2 bases, with 13 bases of the junction left unmatched. This CDR3 comprises 18 residues. In germline, CDR1 is SEHNR, CDR2 FQNEAQ (reference sequence). The complete variable domain, with remaining parts taken from reference TRBV7-9 and TRBJ2-1, reads DTGVSQNPRHKITKRGQNVTFRCDPISEHNRLYWYRQTLGQGPEFLTYFQNEAQLEKSRLLSDRFSAERPKGSFSTLEIQRTEQGDSAMYLCASSSTYRGTGTYNEQFFGPGTRLTVL.

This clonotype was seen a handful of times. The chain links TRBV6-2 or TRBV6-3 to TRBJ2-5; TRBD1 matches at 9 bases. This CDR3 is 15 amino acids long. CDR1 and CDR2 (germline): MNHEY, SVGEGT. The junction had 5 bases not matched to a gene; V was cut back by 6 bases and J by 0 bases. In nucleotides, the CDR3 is TGTGCCAGCAGCTCCGGGACAGGGTACCAAGAGACCCAGTACTTC. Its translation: CASSSGTGYQETQYF.

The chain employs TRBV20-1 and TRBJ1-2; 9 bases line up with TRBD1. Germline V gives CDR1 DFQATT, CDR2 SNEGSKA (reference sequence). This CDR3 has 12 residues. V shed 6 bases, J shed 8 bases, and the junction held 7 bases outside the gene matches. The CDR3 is CSASTGGWGYTF. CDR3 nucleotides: TGCAGTGCGAGCACAGGGGGCTGGGGCTACACCTTC.

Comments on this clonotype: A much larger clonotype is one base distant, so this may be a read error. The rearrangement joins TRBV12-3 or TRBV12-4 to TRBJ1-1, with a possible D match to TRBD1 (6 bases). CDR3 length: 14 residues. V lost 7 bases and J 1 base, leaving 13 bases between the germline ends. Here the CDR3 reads CASTWGAANTEAFF. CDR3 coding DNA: TGTGCCAGCACCTGGGGGGCAGCGAACACTGAAGCTTTCTTT.

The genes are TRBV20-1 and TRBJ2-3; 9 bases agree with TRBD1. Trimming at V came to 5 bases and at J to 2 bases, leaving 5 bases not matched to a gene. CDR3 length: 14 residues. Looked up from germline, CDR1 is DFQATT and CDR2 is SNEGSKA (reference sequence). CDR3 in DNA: TGCAGTGCTCTGACAGGGGGTGACACAGATACGCAGTATTTT. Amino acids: CSALTGGDTDTQYF.

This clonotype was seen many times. The CDR3 region is CSARDGTSDSYEQYF. Here the CDR3 DNA reads TGCAGTGCTAGAGATGGGACTAGCGATTCCTACGAGCAGTACTTC. The chain is built from TRBV20-1 and TRBJ2-7, with 10 bases that match TRBD2. Germline V gives CDR1 DFQATT, CDR2 SNEGSKA (reference sequence). CDR3 length: 15 residues. V shed 0 bases, J shed 1 base, and the junction held 3 bases outside the gene matches.

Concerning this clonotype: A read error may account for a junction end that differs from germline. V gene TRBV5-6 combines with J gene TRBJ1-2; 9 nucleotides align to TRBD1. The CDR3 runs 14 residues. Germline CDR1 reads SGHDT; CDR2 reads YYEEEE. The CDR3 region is CASSWDRADYGCTF. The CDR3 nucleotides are TGTGCCAGCAGCTGGGACAGGGCTGACTATGGCTGCACCTTC.

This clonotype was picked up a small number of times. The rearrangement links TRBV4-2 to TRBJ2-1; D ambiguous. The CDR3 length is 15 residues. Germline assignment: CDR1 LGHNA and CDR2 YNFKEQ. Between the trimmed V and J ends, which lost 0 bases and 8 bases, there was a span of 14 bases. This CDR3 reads CASSQERRLPDEQFF. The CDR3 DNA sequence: TGTGCCAGCAGCCAAGAAAGGCGGCTCCCAGATGAGCAGTTCTTC.

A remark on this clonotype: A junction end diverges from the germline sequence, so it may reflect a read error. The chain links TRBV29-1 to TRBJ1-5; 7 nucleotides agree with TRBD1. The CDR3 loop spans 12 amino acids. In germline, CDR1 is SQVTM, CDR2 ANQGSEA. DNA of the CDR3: TGCAGCGTTGGACAGGGCAATCGGCCCCAGCATTTT. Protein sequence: CSVGQGNRPQHF.

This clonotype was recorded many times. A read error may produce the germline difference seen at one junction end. CDR3 in DNA: TGCGCCAGCAGCCTACCACACAATGAGCAGTTCTTC. Its translation: CASSLPHNEQFF. The chain employs TRBV7-2 and TRBJ2-1; D is undetermined. The CDR3 sequence is 12 residues long. The germline V gene encodes CDR1 SGHTA and CDR2 FQGNSA.

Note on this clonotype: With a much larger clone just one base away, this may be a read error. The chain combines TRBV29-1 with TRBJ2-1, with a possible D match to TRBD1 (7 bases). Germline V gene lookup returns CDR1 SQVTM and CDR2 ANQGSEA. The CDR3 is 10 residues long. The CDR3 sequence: CGGTAYEQFF. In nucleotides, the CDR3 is TGCGGCGGGACAGCTTACGAGCAGTTCTTC.

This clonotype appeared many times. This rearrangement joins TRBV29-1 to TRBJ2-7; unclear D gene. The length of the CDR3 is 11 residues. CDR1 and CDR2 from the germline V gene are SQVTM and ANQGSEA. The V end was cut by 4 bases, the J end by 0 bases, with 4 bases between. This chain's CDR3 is CSVGDSYEQYF. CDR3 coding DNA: TGCAGCGTTGGGGACTCCTACGAGCAGTACTTC.

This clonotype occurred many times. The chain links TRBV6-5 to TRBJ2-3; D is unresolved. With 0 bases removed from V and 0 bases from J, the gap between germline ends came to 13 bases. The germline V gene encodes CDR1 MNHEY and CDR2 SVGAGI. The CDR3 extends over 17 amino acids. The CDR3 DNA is TGTGCCAGCAGTTACTCGTCTCGGTGGCGGAGCACAGATACGCAGTATTTT. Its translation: CASSYSSRWRSTDTQYF.

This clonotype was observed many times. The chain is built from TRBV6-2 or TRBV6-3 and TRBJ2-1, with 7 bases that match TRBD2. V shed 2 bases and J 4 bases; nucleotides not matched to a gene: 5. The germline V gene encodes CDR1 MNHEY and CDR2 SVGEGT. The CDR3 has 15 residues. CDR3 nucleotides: TGTGCCAGCAGTTACCTCGGGGGGTTTTACAATGAGCAGTTCTTC. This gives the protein CASSYLGGFYNEQFF.

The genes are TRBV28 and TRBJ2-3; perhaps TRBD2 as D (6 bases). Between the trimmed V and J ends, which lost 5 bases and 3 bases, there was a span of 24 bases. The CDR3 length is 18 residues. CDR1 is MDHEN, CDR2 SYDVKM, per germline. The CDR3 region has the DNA TGTGCCAGCAGTCCCTGGAGCGAGCGGGCCGCTGGGACAGATACGCAGTATTTT. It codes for CASSPWSERAAGTDTQYF.

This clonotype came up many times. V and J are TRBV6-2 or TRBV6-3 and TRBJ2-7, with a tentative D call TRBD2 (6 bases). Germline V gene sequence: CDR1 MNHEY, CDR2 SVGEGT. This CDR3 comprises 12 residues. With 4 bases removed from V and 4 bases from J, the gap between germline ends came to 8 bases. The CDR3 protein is CASSSRGYEQYF. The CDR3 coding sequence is TGTGCCAGCAGTTCCCGGGGGTACGAGCAGTACTTC.

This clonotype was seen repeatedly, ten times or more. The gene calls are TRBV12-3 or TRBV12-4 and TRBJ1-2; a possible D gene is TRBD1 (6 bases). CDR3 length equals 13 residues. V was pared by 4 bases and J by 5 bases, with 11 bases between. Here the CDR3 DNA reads TGTGCCAGCAGTTCCGGACAGCTTTATGGCTACACCTTC. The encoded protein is CASSSGQLYGYTF.

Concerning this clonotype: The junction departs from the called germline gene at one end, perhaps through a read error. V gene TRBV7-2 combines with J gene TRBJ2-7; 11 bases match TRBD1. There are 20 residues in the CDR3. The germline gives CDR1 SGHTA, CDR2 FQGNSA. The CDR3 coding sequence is TGTGCCAGCAGCGTAGCAGGACAGGGGGCCTACCACCGGGGTTCCTACGAGCAGTACTTC. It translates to CASSVAGQGAYHRGSYEQYF.

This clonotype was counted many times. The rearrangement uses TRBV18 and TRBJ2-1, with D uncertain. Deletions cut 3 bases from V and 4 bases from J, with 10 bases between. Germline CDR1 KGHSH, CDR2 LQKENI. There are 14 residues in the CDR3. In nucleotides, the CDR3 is TGTGCCAGCTCACCGACGGACGCATACAATGAGCAGTTCTTC. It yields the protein CASSPTDAYNEQFF.

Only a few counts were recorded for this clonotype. Here the CDR3 reads CASSSGSGTLSYEQYF. CDR3 DNA: TGTGCCAGCAGCTCAGGGTCCGGGACACTATCCTACGAGCAGTACTTC. The chain links TRBV7-9 to TRBJ2-7, with D perhaps TRBD1 (6 bases). CDR3 length: 16 amino acids. CDR1 SEHNR and CDR2 FQNEAQ come from the germline V gene (reference sequence). Deletions cut 4 bases from V and 1 base from J, with 17 bases between.

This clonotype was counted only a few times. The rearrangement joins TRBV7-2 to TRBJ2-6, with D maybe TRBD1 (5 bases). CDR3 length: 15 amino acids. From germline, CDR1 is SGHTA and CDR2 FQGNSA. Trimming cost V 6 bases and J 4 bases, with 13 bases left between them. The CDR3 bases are TGTGCCAGCAGGCTCAGGGTACCGGGGGCCAACGTCCTGACTTTC. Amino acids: CASRLRVPGANVLTF.

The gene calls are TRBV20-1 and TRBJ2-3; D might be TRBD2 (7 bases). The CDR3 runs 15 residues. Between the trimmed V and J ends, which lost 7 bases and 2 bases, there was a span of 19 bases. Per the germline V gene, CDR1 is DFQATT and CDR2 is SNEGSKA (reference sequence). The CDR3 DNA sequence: TGCAGTGTCAGGGGCGCGGGGGCTCACACAGATACGCAGTATTTT. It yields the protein CSVRGAGAHTDTQYF.

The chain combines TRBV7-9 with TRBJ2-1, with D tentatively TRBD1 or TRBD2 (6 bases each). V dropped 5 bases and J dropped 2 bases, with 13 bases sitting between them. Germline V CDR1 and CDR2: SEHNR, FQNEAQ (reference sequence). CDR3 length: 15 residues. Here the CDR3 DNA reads TGTGCCAGCAGCCCCGTTGGGGGGCCCTACAATGAGCAGTTCTTC. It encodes CASSPVGGPYNEQFF.

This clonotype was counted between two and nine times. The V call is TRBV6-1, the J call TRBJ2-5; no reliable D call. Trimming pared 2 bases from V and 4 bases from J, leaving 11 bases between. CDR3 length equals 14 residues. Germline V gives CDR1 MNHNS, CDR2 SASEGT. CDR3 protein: CASSELGARETQYF. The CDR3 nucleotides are TGTGCCAGCAGTGAATTGGGCGCCCGAGAGACCCAGTACTTC.

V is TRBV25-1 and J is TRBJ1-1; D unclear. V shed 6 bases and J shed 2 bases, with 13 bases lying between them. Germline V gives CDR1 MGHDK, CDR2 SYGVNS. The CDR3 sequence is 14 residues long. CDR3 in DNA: TGTGCCAGCAGCCCTGCGGCAGGCAACACTGAAGCTTTCTTT. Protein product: CASSPAAGNTEAFF.

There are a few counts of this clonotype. CDR3: CSARTLRGNYNEQFF. The DNA of the CDR3 is TGCAGTGCTAGGACCCTCAGGGGAAACTACAATGAGCAGTTCTTC. The chain has TRBV20-1 and TRBJ2-1; tentative D call: TRBD1 (6 bases). The V and J ends lost 3 bases and 3 bases respectively, with 15 bases between them. In germline, CDR1 is DFQATT, CDR2 SNEGSKA (reference sequence). This CDR3 has 15 residues.